This T cell receptor beta chain was recovered during a study of blood T cell repertoires in COVID-19. In the study overall: From the United States, Italy and Spain came samples of acute and convalescent COVID-19. Sample material is recorded as cDNA or gDNA derived from T cells, B-cell-depleted T cells, or PBMCs.

V lost 1 base and J 3 bases, leaving 15 bases between the germline ends. The CDR3 is 16 amino acids. Germline V gives CDR1 SGHTA, CDR2 FQGNSA. In the source study's methods: Nucleated cell counts were estimated from reference gene primer amplification. Assay: immunoSEQ multiplex PCR; the TCRdb copy retains only in-frame clones and omits some. The V and J calls and clone size were taken over from that table, and D and trimming were inferred from the DNA. The table lists 60,000 to 80,000 clones, around 87% of them singletons, with roughly 1% in the top ten. The receptor was isolated from a man aged 70-80 years with acute or convalescent COVID-19. The sequenced material came from peripheral blood. The chain uses TRBV7-2 and TRBJ1-2; D uncertain. This chain's CDR3 is CASSLGPHQADYGYTF. The CDR3 DNA sequence: TGTGCCAGCAGCTTAGGACCCCATCAGGCTGACTATGGCTACACCTTC.